This T cell receptor (beta chain) was documented in a study of T cell responses to AZD1222 COVID-19 vaccine. Study-level points and caveats: At study baseline, merely more than 5 AZD1222 recipients were seropositive.

As concerns this clone: Its cognate antigen is unknown.

Germline CDR1 and CDR2: KGHDR and SFDVKD. Trimming stripped 4 bases from V and 2 bases from J, with 12 bases between. The CDR3 is 15 residues long. Profiled with immunoSEQ multiplex PCR; TCRdb holds only in-frame clones, not every one. The data contain some 150,000 clones, about nine tenths of them singletons. The chain joins TRBV24-1 to TRBJ2-3; D call uncertain. The sequence came from an adult in good health. This material consisted of peripheral blood, taken on day 0 of AZD1222 vaccination. The CDR3 DNA sequence: TGTGCCACCAGTGACCCAACCCGGGCCACAGATACGCAGTATTTT. Translation gives CATSDPTRATDTQYF.